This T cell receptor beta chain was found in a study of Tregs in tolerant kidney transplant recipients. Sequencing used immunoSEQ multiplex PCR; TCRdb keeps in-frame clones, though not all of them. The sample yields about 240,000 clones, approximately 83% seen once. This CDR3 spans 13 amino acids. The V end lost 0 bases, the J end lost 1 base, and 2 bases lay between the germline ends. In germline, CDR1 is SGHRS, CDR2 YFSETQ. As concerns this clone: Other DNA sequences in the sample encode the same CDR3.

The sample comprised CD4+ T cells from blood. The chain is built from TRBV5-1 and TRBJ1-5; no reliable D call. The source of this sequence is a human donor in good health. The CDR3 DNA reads TGCGCCAGCAGCTTGGGGAGCAATCAGCCCCAGCATTTT. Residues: CASSLGSNQPQHF. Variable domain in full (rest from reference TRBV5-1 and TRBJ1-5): KAGVTQTPRYLIKTRGQQVTLSCSPISGHRSVSWYQQTPGQGLQFLFEYFSETQRNKGNFPGRFSGRQFSNSRSEMNVSTLELGDSALYLCASSLGSNQPQHFGDGTRLSIL.